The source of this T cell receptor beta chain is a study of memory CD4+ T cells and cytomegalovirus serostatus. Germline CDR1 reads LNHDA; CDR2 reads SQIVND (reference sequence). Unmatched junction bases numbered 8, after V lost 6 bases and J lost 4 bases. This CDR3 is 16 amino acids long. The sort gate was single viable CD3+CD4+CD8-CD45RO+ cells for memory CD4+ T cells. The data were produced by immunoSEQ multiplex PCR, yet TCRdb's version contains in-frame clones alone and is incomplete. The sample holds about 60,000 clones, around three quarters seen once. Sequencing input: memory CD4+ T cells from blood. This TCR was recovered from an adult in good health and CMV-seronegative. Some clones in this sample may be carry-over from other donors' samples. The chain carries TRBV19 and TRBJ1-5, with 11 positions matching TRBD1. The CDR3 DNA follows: TGTGCCAGTAGACCTCTCGGGACAGGGGGGAATCAGCCCCAGCATTTT. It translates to CASRPLGTGGNQPQHF. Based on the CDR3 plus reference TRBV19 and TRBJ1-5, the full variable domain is DGGITQSPKYLFRKEGQNVTLSCEQNLNHDAMYWYRQDPGQGLRLIYYSQIVNDFQKGDIAEGYSVSREKKESFPLTVTSAQKNPTAFYLCASRPLGTGGNQPQHFGDGTRLSIL.